The present TCR beta chain was sequenced within a study of T cell responses to AZD1222 COVID-19 vaccine. The V segment lost 6 bases and the J segment 8 bases; nucleotides outside the gene matches: 6. Germline CDR1 SEHNR, CDR2 FQNEAQ (reference sequence). This CDR3 is built from 12 residues. Assay: immunoSEQ multiplex PCR; the TCRdb copy retains only in-frame clones and omits some. The repertoire holds 140,000 to 150,000 clones, with around 93% as singletons. Study results and limitations: Spike-specific TCR breadth and depth grew following two AZD1222 doses. The study sampled repertoires only after the peak T cell response. Regions 160-218 and 743-854 held dominance among vaccine-associated CD4 TCRs, which spanned spike. Nearly half of the spike-specific TCRs reportedly recognize variant regions that carry no mutations.

Comment on this clone: As yet, its antigen is unknown.

The sample consisted of peripheral blood, taken on day 0 of AZD1222 vaccination. J is TRBJ1-1 and V is TRBV7-9; TRBD1 agrees at 7 bases. This receptor was obtained from an adult in good health. The chain's CDR3 is CASRPAGQEAFF. The CDR3 coding sequence is TGTGCCAGCAGACCCGCGGGACAGGAAGCTTTCTTT.